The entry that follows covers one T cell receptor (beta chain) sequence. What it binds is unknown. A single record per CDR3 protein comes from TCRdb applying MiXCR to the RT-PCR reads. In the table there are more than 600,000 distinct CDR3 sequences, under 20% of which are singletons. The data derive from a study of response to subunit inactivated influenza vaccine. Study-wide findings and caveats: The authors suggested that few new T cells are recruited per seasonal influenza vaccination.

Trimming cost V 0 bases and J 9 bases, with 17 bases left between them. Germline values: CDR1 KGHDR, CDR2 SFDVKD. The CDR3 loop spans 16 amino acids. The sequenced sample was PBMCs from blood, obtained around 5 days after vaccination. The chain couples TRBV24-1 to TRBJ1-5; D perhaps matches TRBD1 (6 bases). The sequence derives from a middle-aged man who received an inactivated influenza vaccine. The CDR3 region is CATSDLIGTPIGPQHF. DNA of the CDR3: TGTGCCACCAGTGATTTGATAGGGACACCTATTGGGCCCCAGCATTTT.